This T cell receptor (beta chain) emerged from a study of blood T cell repertoires in COVID-19. Germline V gene sequence: CDR1 SGHDN, CDR2 FVKESK. Trimming removed 1 base at V and 1 base at J, with 10 bases between. The length of the CDR3 is 15 residues. This table comes from immunoSEQ multiplex PCR, and its TCRdb copy is limited to in-frame clones, with some not included. Of 13,000 or so clones listed, about three quarters are singletons. The sequencing sample was made of peripheral blood. The TCR sequence derives from a man between 60 and 70 years old with COVID-19, enrolled during active disease. This chain connects TRBV14 to TRBJ2-5, with D possibly matching TRBD1 (6 bases). CDR3 in DNA: TGTGCCAGCAGCCAAGTCAGGGGCCCCCAAGAGACCCAGTACTTC. As protein: CASSQVRGPQETQYF.